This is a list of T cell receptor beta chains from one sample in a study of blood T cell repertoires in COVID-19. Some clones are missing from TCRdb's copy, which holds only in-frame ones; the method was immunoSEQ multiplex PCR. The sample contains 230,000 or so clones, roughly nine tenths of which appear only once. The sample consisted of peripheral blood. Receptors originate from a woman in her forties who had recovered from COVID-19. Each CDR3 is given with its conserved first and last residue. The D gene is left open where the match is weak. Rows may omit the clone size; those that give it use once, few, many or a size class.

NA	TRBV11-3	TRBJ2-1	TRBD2	CASSLSLAGSFYYNEQFF	TGTGCCAGCAGCTTAAGTCTAGCGGGATCCTTCTACTACAATGAGCAGTTCTTC
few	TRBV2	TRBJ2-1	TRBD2	CASSPGLAGNEQFF	TGTGCCAGCAGTCCAGGACTAGCGGGAAATGAGCAGTTCTTC
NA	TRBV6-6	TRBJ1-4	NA	CASRRLAYEKLFF	TGTGCCAGCCGGAGGTTGGCTTATGAAAAACTGTTTTTT
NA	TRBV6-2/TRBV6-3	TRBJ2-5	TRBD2	CASSFGTSGRETQYF	TGTGCCAGCAGCTTTGGGACTAGCGGGCGAGAGACCCAGTACTTC
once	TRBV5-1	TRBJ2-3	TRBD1	CASSFGTGYSGRSDTQYF	TGCGCCAGCAGCTTCGGGACAGGGTACTCGGGAAGGTCAGATACGCAGTATTTT
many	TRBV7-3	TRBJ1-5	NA	CASSLSGGNQPQHF	TGTGCCAGCAGCTTATCCGGGGGAAATCAGCCCCAGCATTTT
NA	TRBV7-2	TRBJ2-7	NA	CASSFGGPMNEQYF	TGTGCCAGCAGCTTCGGGGGGCCGATGAACGAGCAGTACTTC
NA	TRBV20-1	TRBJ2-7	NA	CSASRESSYEQYF	TGCAGTGCTAGTCGGGAGAGCTCCTACGAGCAGTACTTC
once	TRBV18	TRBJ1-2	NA	CASSPPTRDGYTF	TGTGCCAGCTCACCCCCGACGAGGGATGGCTACACCTTC
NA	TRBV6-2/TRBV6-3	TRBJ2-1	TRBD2	CASSSPTSGGPPSYNEQFF	TGTGCCAGCAGTTCCCCGACTAGCGGGGGGCCCCCTTCCTACAATGAGCAGTTCTTC
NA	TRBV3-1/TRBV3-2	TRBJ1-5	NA	CASSQEWTGNQPQHF	TGTGCCAGCAGCCAAGAATGGACGGGGAATCAGCCCCAGCATTTT
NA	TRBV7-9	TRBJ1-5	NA	CASSFGQNNQPQHF	TGTGCCAGCAGCTTCGGACAGAACAATCAGCCCCAGCATTTT
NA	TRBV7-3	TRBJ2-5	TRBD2	CASSLSGGLGEETQYF	TGTGCCAGCAGCCTCTCGGGAGGGCTGGGCGAAGAGACCCAGTACTTC
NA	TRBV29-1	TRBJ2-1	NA	CSVARLAEYNEQFF	TGCAGCGTTGCCCGGCTAGCTGAATACAATGAGCAGTTCTTC
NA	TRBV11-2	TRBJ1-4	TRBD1	CASRSNRGGEKLFF	TGTGCCAGCAGATCAAACAGGGGTGGCGAAAAACTGTTTTTT
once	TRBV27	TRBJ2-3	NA	CASSLWGRTDTQYF	TGTGCCAGCAGTTTATGGGGGCGCACAGATACGCAGTATTTT
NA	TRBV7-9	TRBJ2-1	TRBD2	CASSLYSGGSFYNEQFF	TGTGCCAGCAGCTTATATAGCGGGGGGTCCTTCTACAATGAGCAGTTCTTC
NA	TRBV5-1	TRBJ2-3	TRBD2	CASSLGGRTDTQYF	TGCGCCAGCAGCTTGGGCGGGAGGACAGATACGCAGTATTTT
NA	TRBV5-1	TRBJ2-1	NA	CASSYLGVGSSYNEQFF	TGCGCCAGCAGCTACCTCGGGGTGGGAAGCTCCTACAATGAGCAGTTCTTC
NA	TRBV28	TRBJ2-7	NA	CASSFLVGRAVDEQYF	TGTGCCAGCAGTTTTTTGGTGGGCAGGGCGGTTGACGAGCAGTACTTC
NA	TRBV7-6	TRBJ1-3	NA	CASSLLGVSGNTIYF	TGTGCCAGCAGCTTATTAGGGGTCTCTGGAAACACCATATATTTT
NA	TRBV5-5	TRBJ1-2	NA	CASSLVWSRANYGYTF	TGTGCCAGCAGCTTGGTATGGTCCCGAGCTAACTATGGCTACACCTTC
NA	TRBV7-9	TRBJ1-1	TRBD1	CASSLVRQGGPEAFF	TGTGCCAGCAGCTTAGTCAGACAGGGAGGCCCTGAAGCTTTCTTT
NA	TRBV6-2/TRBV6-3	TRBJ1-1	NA	CASSVQGNTEAFF	TGTGCCAGCAGTGTACAGGGGAACACTGAAGCTTTCTTT
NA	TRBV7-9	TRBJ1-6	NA	CASRTVGSPLHF	TGTGCCAGCAGGACAGTGGGTTCACCCCTCCACTTT
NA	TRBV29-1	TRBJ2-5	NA	CSAADSLWGTQYF	TGCAGCGCCGCTGACAGTCTTTGGGGGACCCAGTACTTC
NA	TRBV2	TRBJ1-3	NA	CASNHPLGKGNTIYF	TGTGCCAGCAACCACCCTCTCGGGAAGGGAAACACCATATATTTT
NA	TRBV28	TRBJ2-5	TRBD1	CASSVTTGSFSQYF	TGTGCCAGCAGTGTTACGACAGGGTCTTTTAGTCAGTACTTC
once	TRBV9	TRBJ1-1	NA	CASSGTTGNTEAFF	TGTGCCAGCAGCGGGACGACAGGGAACACTGAAGCTTTCTTT
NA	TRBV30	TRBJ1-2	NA	CACYPGAIFNYGYTF	TGTGCCTGCTATCCAGGGGCGATTTTTAACTATGGCTACACCTTC
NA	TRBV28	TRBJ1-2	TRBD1	CASSTDRERYTF	TGTGCCAGCAGTACGGACAGGGAGCGGTACACCTTC
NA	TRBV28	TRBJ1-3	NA	CASSLSNTIYF	TGTGCCAGCAGTTTATCGAACACCATATATTTT
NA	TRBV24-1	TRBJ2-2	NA	CATSDLQDRTGELFF	TGTGCCACCAGTGATTTGCAGGATCGCACCGGGGAGCTGTTTTTT
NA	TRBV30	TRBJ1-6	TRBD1	CAWRVGTAYNSPLHF	TGTGCCTGGAGAGTCGGGACAGCCTATAATTCACCCCTCCACTTT
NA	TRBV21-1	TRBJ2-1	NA	CASSKVLQGASGRSYNEQFF	TGTGCCAGCAGCAAAGTACTCCAGGGGGCTAGCGGGAGATCCTACAATGAGCAGTTCTTC
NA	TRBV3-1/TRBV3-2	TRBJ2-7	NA	CASSLSGTPYEQYF	TGTGCCAGCAGCCTATCCGGGACTCCCTACGAGCAGTACTTC
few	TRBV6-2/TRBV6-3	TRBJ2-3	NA	CASSYSTADTQYF	TGTGCCAGCAGTTACTCGACTGCAGATACGCAGTATTTT
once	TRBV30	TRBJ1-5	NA	CAWSAHGGQPQHF	TGTGCCTGGAGTGCGCACGGGGGGCAGCCCCAGCATTTT
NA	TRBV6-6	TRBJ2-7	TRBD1	CASTKGAPTGEQYF	TGTGCCAGCACCAAGGGGGCCCCAACGGGCGAGCAGTACTTC
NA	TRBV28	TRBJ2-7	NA	CASSSTTRGEDEQYF	TGTGCCAGCAGTTCGACAACCAGGGGAGAAGACGAGCAGTACTTC
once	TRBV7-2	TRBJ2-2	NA	CASSSISTLASNTGELFF	TGTGCCAGCAGCTCAATCTCTACGCTAGCGAGTAACACCGGGGAGCTGTTTTTT
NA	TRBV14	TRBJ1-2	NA	CASSQDMYYGYTF	TGTGCCAGCAGCCAAGATATGTACTATGGCTACACCTTC
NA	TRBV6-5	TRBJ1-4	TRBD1	CASSYSDRTNNEKLFF	TGTGCCAGCAGTTACTCGGACAGGACGAACAATGAAAAACTGTTTTTT
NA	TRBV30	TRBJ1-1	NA	CAWNAAGNTEAFF	TGTGCCTGGAACGCGGCTGGGAACACTGAAGCTTTCTTT
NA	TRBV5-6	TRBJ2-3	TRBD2	CASSYGLATPDTQYF	TGTGCCAGCAGCTATGGACTAGCTACTCCAGATACGCAGTATTTT
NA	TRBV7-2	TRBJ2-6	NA	CASSLGSEIRLGANVLTF	TGTGCCAGCAGCTTAGGTTCGGAGATACGTCTTGGGGCCAACGTCCTGACTTTC
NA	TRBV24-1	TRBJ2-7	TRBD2	CATSDLLFVSAGGESNEQYF	TGTGCCACCAGTGATTTGCTTTTTGTGTCGGCGGGGGGCGAGTCGAACGAGCAGTACTTC
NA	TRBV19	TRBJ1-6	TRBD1	CASHLGTVGGQPLHF	TGTGCCAGTCACCTGGGGACAGTTGGGGGTCAACCCCTCCACTTT
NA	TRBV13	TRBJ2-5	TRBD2	CASSLGLADQETQYF	TGTGCCAGCAGCTTGGGACTAGCAGACCAAGAGACCCAGTACTTC
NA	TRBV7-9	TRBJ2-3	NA	CASSLIRGSTDTQYF	TGTGCCAGCAGCTTAATCCGCGGGAGCACAGATACGCAGTATTTT